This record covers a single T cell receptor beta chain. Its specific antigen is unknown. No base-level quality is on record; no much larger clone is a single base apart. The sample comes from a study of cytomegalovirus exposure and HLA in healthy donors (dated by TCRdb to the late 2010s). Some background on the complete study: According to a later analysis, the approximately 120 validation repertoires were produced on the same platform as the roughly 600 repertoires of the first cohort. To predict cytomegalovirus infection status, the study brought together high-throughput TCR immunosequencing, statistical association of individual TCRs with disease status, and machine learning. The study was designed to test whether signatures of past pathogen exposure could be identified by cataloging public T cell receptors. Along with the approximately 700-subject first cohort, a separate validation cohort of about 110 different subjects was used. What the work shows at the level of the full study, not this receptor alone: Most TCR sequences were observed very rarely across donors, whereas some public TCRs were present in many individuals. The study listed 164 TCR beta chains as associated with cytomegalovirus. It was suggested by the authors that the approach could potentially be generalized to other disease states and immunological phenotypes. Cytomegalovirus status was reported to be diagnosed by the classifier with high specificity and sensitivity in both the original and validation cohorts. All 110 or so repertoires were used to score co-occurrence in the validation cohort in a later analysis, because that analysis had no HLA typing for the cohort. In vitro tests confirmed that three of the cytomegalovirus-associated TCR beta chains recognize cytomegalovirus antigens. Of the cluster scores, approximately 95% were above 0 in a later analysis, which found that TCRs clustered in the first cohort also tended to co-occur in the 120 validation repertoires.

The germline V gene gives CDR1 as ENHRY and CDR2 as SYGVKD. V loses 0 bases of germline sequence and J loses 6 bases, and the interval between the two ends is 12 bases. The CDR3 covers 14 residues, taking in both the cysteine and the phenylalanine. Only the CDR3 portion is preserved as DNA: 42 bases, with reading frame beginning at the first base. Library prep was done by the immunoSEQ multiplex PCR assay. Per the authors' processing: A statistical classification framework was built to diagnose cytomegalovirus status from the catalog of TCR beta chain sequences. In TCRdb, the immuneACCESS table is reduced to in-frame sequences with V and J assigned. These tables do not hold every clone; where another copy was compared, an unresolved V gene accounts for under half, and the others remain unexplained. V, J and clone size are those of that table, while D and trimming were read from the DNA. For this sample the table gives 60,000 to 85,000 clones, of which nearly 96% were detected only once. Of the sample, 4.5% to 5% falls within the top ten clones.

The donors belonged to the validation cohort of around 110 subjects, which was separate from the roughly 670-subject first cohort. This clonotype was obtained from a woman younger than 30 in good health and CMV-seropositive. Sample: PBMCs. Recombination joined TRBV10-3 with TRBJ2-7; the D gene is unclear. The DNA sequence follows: TGTGCCATCAGTGAGTCCCAGAACACACGCGAGCAGTACTTC. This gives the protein CAISESQNTREQYF.